Following are 17 T cell receptor beta chains from one sample sequenced in a study of CD8 T cells in ankylosing spondylitis. Their specific antigens are unknown. Study-level points and caveats: Characteristic of ankylosing spondylitis blood, it appeared, was a TCR beta motif comprising eight highly homologous variants.

TCRdb re-analysed the 5' RACE reads in MiXCR, keeping a single row per CDR3 protein. The table includes 200,000 to 250,000 distinct CDR3 sequences, 6% to 8% detected once. The sequenced material came from blood, either unsorted or a sorted T cell fraction (not recorded which). Source of these receptors: a male donor with ankylosing spondylitis.

This chain joins TRBV11-2 and TRBJ1-6, with D tentatively TRBD1 (6 bases). Germline V gene data show CDR1 as SGHAT and CDR2 as FQNNGV. There are 15 residues in the CDR3. Trimming removed 1 base at V and 9 bases at J, with 13 bases between. CDR3 loop: CASSLVSGGGSPLHF. The CDR3 DNA is TGTGCCAGCAGCTTAGTATCTGGGGGCGGTTCACCCCTCCACTTT.

The table lists this clonotype with many counts. The chain combines TRBV7-9 with TRBJ2-3; no clear D. The CDR3 is 14 residues long. Trimming stripped 1 base from V and 9 bases from J, with 14 bases between. Germline values: CDR1 SEHNR, CDR2 FQNEAQ (reference sequence). CDR3 loop: CASSLGGRWGTQYF. CDR3 DNA sequence: TGTGCCAGCAGCTTAGGAGGCCGGTGGGGAACGCAGTATTTT.

In its sample, this clonotype was seen many times. The V and J genes are TRBV29-1 and TRBJ2-7; 9 positions agree with TRBD1. CDR3 length: 12 amino acids. CDR1 is SQVTM and CDR2 is ANQGSEA in the germline V gene. J gave up 5 bases and V 7 bases, and 6 bases lay outside the gene matches. The CDR3 spells CSGSGTGHEQYF. The CDR3 DNA reads as TGCAGCGGGTCCGGGACAGGGCACGAGCAGTACTTC.

This clonotype was observed at least ten times. J is TRBJ2-7 and V is TRBV12-3 or TRBV12-4; D perhaps matches TRBD1 (5 bases). The V end was cut by 5 bases, the J end by 4 bases, with 18 bases between. CDR3 size: 15 residues. CDR3: CASSLMAGSGYEQYF. CDR3 DNA: TGTGCCAGCAGTCTGATGGCAGGCTCAGGGTACGAGCAGTACTTC.

The table lists this clonotype with many counts. This chain connects TRBV4-3 to TRBJ1-5; D gene ambiguous. The CDR3 covers 15 residues. CDR1 is LGHNA, CDR2 YSLEER, per germline. Trimming stripped 1 base from V and 7 bases from J, with 14 bases between. CDR3 loop: CASSQAEGRRQPQHF. The CDR3 nucleotides are TGCGCCAGCAGCCAAGCGGAAGGGCGCCGGCAGCCCCAGCATTTT.

This sequence joins TRBV19 and TRBJ2-5, with D unclear. Germline CDR1 is LNHDA and CDR2 is SQIVND (reference sequence). This CDR3 has 13 amino acids. V dropped 3 bases and J dropped 6 bases, with 11 bases sitting between them. CDR3 residues: CASSIKGRKTQYF. DNA for the CDR3: TGTGCCAGTAGTATTAAAGGTCGGAAGACCCAGTACTTC. Supplemented by reference TRBV19 and TRBJ2-5, the full variable domain reads DGGITQSPKYLFRKEGQNVTLSCEQNLNHDAMYWYRQDPGQGLRLIYYSQIVNDFQKGDIAEGYSVSREKKESFPLTVTSAQKNPTAFYLCASSIKGRKTQYFGPGTRLLVL.

This chain connects TRBV29-1 to TRBJ2-2; possibly TRBD1 for D (5 bases). This CDR3 has 12 amino acids. V was clipped by 5 bases and J by 11 bases, with 15 bases between them. Germline assignment: CDR1 SQVTM and CDR2 ANQGSEA. CDR3 sequence reads: CSVWVGVGELFF. CDR3 DNA: TGCAGCGTTTGGGTAGGGGTCGGAGAGCTGTTTTTT.

Ten or more counts support this clonotype. The chain employs TRBV9 and TRBJ2-7, with a weak D call TRBD2 (6 bases). The germline V gene has CDR1 SGDLS and CDR2 YYNGEE. The CDR3 loop spans 15 amino acids. The V end was cut by 0 bases, the J end by 3 bases, with 13 bases between. The CDR3 sequence is CASSVGSSENYEQYF. Here the CDR3 DNA reads TGTGCCAGCAGCGTAGGGTCTAGCGAGAACTACGAGCAGTACTTC.

This clonotype was recorded at least ten times. The chain couples TRBV9 to TRBJ2-1, with D possibly being TRBD2 (5 bases). The V end was cut by 4 bases, the J end by 4 bases, with 15 bases between. The germline V gene encodes CDR1 SGDLS and CDR2 YYNGEE. This CDR3 spans 15 amino acids. As DNA, the CDR3 is TGTGCCAGCAGCCGTAGGTTGGACTTTTACAATGAGCAGTTCTTC. The encoded protein is CASSRRLDFYNEQFF.

In this sample, this clonotype turned up a few times. V gene TRBV6-1 combines with J gene TRBJ2-3; 11 positions agree with TRBD2. The CDR3 spans 15 residues. V trimming: 7 bases; J trimming: 2 bases; junction bases outside the gene matches: 5. Per germline, CDR1 MNHNS and CDR2 SASEGT. The CDR3 region is CASKGLAGITDTQYF. DNA for the CDR3: TGTGCCAGCAAAGGACTAGCGGGTATCACAGATACGCAGTATTTT.

The table lists this clonotype with a few counts. V and J are TRBV29-1 and TRBJ1-2; 8 bases fit TRBD1. The CDR3 loop spans 13 amino acids. V lost 7 bases to trimming and J lost 0 bases; unmatched junction nucleotides: 4. The germline V gene encodes CDR1 SQVTM and CDR2 ANQGSEA. The CDR3 loop is CSARQGTNYGYTF. For the CDR3, the DNA is TGCAGCGCCCGACAGGGGACTAACTATGGCTACACCTTC.

This clonotype was detected ten times or more. The chain couples TRBV4-3 to TRBJ2-7; tentative D call: TRBD2 (5 bases). V was clipped by 4 bases and J by 3 bases, with 10 bases between them. The CDR3 extends over 13 amino acids. The germline V gene has CDR1 LGHNA and CDR2 YSLEER. CDR3 in DNA: TGCGCCAGCAGCCCACGGGGTCTCTACGAGCAGTACTTC. As protein: CASSPRGLYEQYF.

This clonotype was recorded at least ten times. V and J are TRBV20-1 and TRBJ1-2, with 9 bases matching TRBD1. V was pared by 3 bases and J by 7 bases, with 12 bases of the junction left unmatched. The CDR3 loop spans 15 amino acids. The germline V gene has CDR1 DFQATT and CDR2 SNEGSKA (reference sequence). Written as DNA, the CDR3 is TGCAGTGCTAGGAACCGGGACAGGGAAAATGGTGGCTACACCTTC. Its protein product is CSARNRDRENGGYTF.

Many counts were recorded for this clonotype. The chain employs TRBV24-1 and TRBJ1-1; TRBD1 is a possible D gene (6 bases). There are 15 residues in the CDR3. Germline CDR1 is KGHDR and CDR2 is SFDVKD. V shed 2 bases and J shed 1 base, with 10 bases lying between them. CDR3 loop: CATSDSGGPNTEAFF. The CDR3 DNA is TGTGCCACCAGTGATTCGGGGGGGCCGAACACTGAAGCTTTCTTT.

The rearrangement uses TRBV7-9 and TRBJ2-5; TRBD1 agrees at 10 bases. V was clipped by 2 bases and J by 5 bases; unmatched bases: 11. The CDR3 is made up of 17 amino acids. The germline gives CDR1 SEHNR, CDR2 FQNEAQ (reference sequence). This CDR3 is CASSLTRGTGDDETQYF. CDR3 DNA: TGTGCCAGCAGCTTAACCCGGGGGACAGGGGACGATGAGACCCAGTACTTC.

This chain joins TRBV19 and TRBJ2-1; 7 bases agree with TRBD2. The germline V gene has CDR1 LNHDA and CDR2 SQIVND (reference sequence). CDR3 length: 11 residues. J lost 9 bases, V lost 9 bases, and 5 bases had no gene match. The CDR3 DNA is TGTGCCAGCAGGATAGCGGGTGAGCAGTTCTTC. Its translation is CASRIAGEQFF.

The V and J genes are TRBV7-6 and TRBJ2-7; 8 positions match TRBD2. The CDR3 sequence is 14 residues long. Germline-derived CDR1 and CDR2 are SGHVS and FNYEAQ. Losses at the gene ends were 5 bases for V and 6 bases for J; bases not matched to a gene: 9. This CDR3 is CASSPRTGGVEQYF. CDR3 DNA: TGTGCCAGCAGCCCCCGAACGGGGGGGGTCGAGCAGTACTTC.